The 21 T cell receptor beta chains below come from one sample, sequenced in a study of cytomegalovirus exposure and HLA in healthy donors. With 60 Vbeta and 13 Jbeta primers, the PCR was carried out. TCRdb keeps only in-frame clones here, not all; method: immunoSEQ multiplex PCR. Among 200,000 or so clones listed, 80% to 85% were seen once. Sequencing input: PBMCs. These receptors all come from a middle-aged man in good health and CMV-seropositive.

The gene calls are TRBV11-2 and TRBJ2-7, with 13 bases fitting TRBD2. CDR1 SGHAT and CDR2 FQNNGV come from the germline V gene. With 5 bases clipped from V and 5 bases from J, the junction kept 6 bases outside the gene matches. The CDR3 contains 15 residues. The CDR3 protein is CASSPTGLAGNEQYF. CDR3 nucleotide sequence: TGTGCCAGCAGCCCCACGGGACTAGCGGGGAACGAGCAGTACTTC.

This clone was found once. The gene calls are TRBV18 and TRBJ2-7, with 8 positions matching TRBD1. This CDR3 has 13 residues. Losses at the gene ends were 4 bases for V and 4 bases for J; bases not matched to a gene: 3. CDR1 and CDR2 from the germline V gene are KGHSH and LQKENI. DNA of the CDR3: TGTGCCAGCTCACGGGACAGGTTTTACGAGCAGTACTTC. Translated, it gives CASSRDRFYEQYF.

The CDR3 DNA sequence: TGTGCCATCAGTGAGTCGGGGGACAGAACCTACAATGAGCAGTTCTTC. Protein: CAISESGDRTYNEQFF. The chain links TRBV10-3 to TRBJ2-1; 7 nucleotides line up with TRBD1. The V gene's germline CDR1 is ENHRY and CDR2 SYGVKD. This CDR3 has 16 residues. Germline trimming cut 0 bases from V and 2 bases from J; bases unmatched to any gene: 4.

The chain uses TRBV29-1 and TRBJ1-2, with a weak D call TRBD1 (5 bases). The V gene's germline CDR1 is SQVTM and CDR2 ANQGSEA. The CDR3 runs 13 residues. V was trimmed by 4 bases and J by 2 bases, leaving 11 bases between them. The CDR3 spells CSVGQRQNYGYTF. CDR3 nucleotides: TGCAGCGTTGGACAAAGACAGAACTATGGCTACACCTTC.

V and J are TRBV9 and TRBJ2-3, with TRBD2 matching 10 bases. V lost 0 bases to trimming and J lost 6 bases; unmatched junction nucleotides: 10. Germline V CDR1 and CDR2: SGDLS, YYNGEE. CDR3 length equals 17 residues. The CDR3 reads CASSVEGAGGRVDTQYF. For the CDR3, the DNA is TGTGCCAGCAGCGTAGAGGGAGCGGGGGGGCGGGTTGATACGCAGTATTTT.

The gene calls are TRBV4-2 and TRBJ2-3; 13 bases line up with TRBD2. This CDR3 region has 16 residues. V gave up 1 base and J gave up 4 bases; unmatched junction bases: 2. CDR1 is LGHNA and CDR2 is YNFKEQ in the germline V gene. The CDR3 nucleotides read TGTGCCAGCAGCCAAGGACTAGCGGGGGGCCCAGATACGCAGTATTTT. It is translated as CASSQGLAGGPDTQYF.

This chain connects TRBV9 to TRBJ2-7, with 12 bases that match TRBD2. The V and J ends lost 4 bases and 8 bases, in that order; junction bases with no gene match: 10. Germline V gene data show CDR1 as SGDLS and CDR2 as YYNGEE. The CDR3 spans 15 residues. This chain's CDR3 is CASSPRGLAGSQQYF. As DNA, the CDR3 is TGTGCCAGCAGCCCACGTGGACTAGCGGGGAGCCAGCAGTACTTC. Full variable domain (missing parts from reference TRBV9 and TRBJ2-7): DSGVTQTPKHLITATGQRVTLRCSPRSGDLSVYWYQQSLDQGLQFLIQYYNGEERAKGNILERFSAQQFPDLHSELNLSSLELGDSALYFCASSPRGLAGSQQYFGPGTRLTVT.

This chain connects TRBV5-6 to TRBJ2-2, with TRBD2 matching over 11 bases. Germline V gene sequence: CDR1 SGHDT, CDR2 YYEEEE. Trimming at V came to 4 bases and at J to 7 bases, leaving 9 bases not matched to a gene. This CDR3 spans 16 amino acids. The CDR3 region is CASSPVAGGPDGELFF. The DNA for the CDR3 is TGTGCCAGCAGCCCTGTAGCGGGGGGGCCGGACGGGGAGCTGTTTTTT.

V is TRBV5-6 and J is TRBJ1-4, with a possible D match to TRBD1 (5 bases). Germline CDR1 reads SGHDT; CDR2 reads YYEEEE. Trimming left V 4 bases short and J 7 bases short, with 20 bases between. This CDR3 spans 16 amino acids. The CDR3 DNA is TGTGCCAGCAGCGGCCCCTTACAGGTGCCATCTGAAAAACTGTTTTTT. Its protein is CASSGPLQVPSEKLFF.

The chain carries TRBV7-9 and TRBJ1-2, with D unresolved. The CDR3 is 13 amino acids. Trimming removed 4 bases at V and 3 bases at J, with 9 bases between. Germline CDR1 SEHNR, CDR2 FQNEAQ (reference sequence). CDR3 sequence: CASSSSEYYGYTF. The CDR3 DNA is TGTGCCAGCAGCTCCTCTGAGTACTATGGCTACACCTTC.

The V gene is TRBV6-5, the J gene TRBJ1-4; 8 bases match TRBD1. Germline loops: CDR1 MNHEY, CDR2 SVGAGI. CDR3 length: 15 amino acids. Trimming took 5 bases from V and 7 from J; bases not matched to a gene: 9. CDR3 sequence reads: CASSNLGQGIEKLFF. The CDR3 region has the DNA TGTGCCAGCAGTAACCTCGGACAGGGCATTGAAAAACTGTTTTTT.

This clone was seen only a few times. The genes are TRBV5-4 and TRBJ2-7; 9 bases fit TRBD1. The CDR3 runs 14 residues. Germline trimming cut 2 bases from V and 6 bases from J; bases unmatched to any gene: 6. Per germline, CDR1 SGHNT and CDR2 YYREEE (reference sequence). This chain's CDR3 is CASSFRDRAVEQYF. The DNA for the CDR3 is TGTGCCAGCAGCTTCCGGGACAGGGCGGTCGAGCAGTACTTC.

The rearrangement links TRBV5-4 to TRBJ2-7; 8 bases map to TRBD1. Trimming removed 1 base from V and 4 bases from J; junction bases left unmatched: 4. The CDR3 totals 14 residues. Germline CDR1 and CDR2: SGHNT and YYREEE (reference sequence). The CDR3: CASSLPGGLYEQYF. CDR3 sequence (DNA): TGTGCCAGCAGCTTGCCAGGGGGCTTGTACGAGCAGTACTTC.

The rearrangement joins TRBV7-3 to TRBJ2-2, with D maybe TRBD1 (6 bases). Germline CDR1 and CDR2: SGHTA and FQGTGA. Trimming stripped 2 bases from V and 13 bases from J, with 14 bases between. The CDR3 extends over 13 amino acids. CDR3 protein: CASSLSVATGLFF. CDR3 nucleotide sequence: TGTGCCAGCAGCTTATCCGTCGCGACAGGGCTGTTTTTT.

This chain connects TRBV11-2 to TRBJ2-5; maybe TRBD1 (6 bases). The germline CDR1 and CDR2 sequences are SGHAT and FQNNGV. V lost 4 bases and J 7 bases, leaving 13 bases between the germline ends. The CDR3 loop spans 13 amino acids. CDR3 sequence: CASSSGQKGTQYF. CDR3 DNA: TGTGCCAGCAGCTCCGGACAGAAAGGGACCCAGTACTTC.

The chain has TRBV2 and TRBJ2-3; the match to TRBD2 covers 9 bases. The junction had 2 bases not matched to a gene; V was cut back by 6 bases and J by 1 base. This CDR3 comprises 14 residues. CDR1 SNHLY and CDR2 FYNNEI come from the germline V gene. CDR3 region: CASRRTSGTDTQYF. CDR3 coding DNA: TGTGCCAGCAGGAGGACTAGCGGCACAGATACGCAGTATTTT. The complete variable domain, with remaining parts taken from reference TRBV2 and TRBJ2-3, reads EPEVTQTPSHQVTQMGQEVILRCVPISNHLYFYWYRQILGQKVEFLVSFYNNEISEKSEIFDDQFSVERPDGSNFTLKIRSTKLEDSAMYFCASRRTSGTDTQYFGPGTRLTVL.

This clone was seen more than once but under ten times. This rearrangement joins TRBV4-1 to TRBJ1-5, with 9 bases fitting TRBD1. The CDR3 contains 15 residues. CDR1 MGHRA and CDR2 YSYEKL come from the germline V gene. The J segment lost 6 bases and the V segment lost 3 bases, leaving 6 bases of the junction unmatched. This CDR3 reads CASSQMGQGGQPQHF. The CDR3 nucleotides read TGCGCCAGCAGCCAGATGGGACAGGGCGGTCAGCCCCAGCATTTT.

The chain joins TRBV2 to TRBJ2-2; possibly TRBD2 for D (6 bases). V shed 6 bases and J shed 6 bases, with 8 bases lying between them. Germline CDR1 reads SNHLY; CDR2 reads FYNNEI. The length of the CDR3 is 12 residues. The CDR3 sequence is CASRGTPGELFF. The CDR3 bases are TGTGCCAGCAGAGGGACTCCCGGGGAGCTGTTTTTT.

This chain links TRBV7-9 with TRBJ2-7; 12 bases fit TRBD1. This CDR3 has 15 amino acids. Germline CDR1 SEHNR, CDR2 FQNEAQ (reference sequence). The trim removed 0 bases at V and 5 bases at J, leaving 2 bases unmatched. CDR3 protein: CASSLAGTGGNEQYF. In nucleotides, the CDR3 is TGTGCCAGCAGCTTAGCCGGGACAGGGGGCAACGAGCAGTACTTC.

The chain recombines TRBV10-3 with TRBJ1-4; 9 nucleotides align to TRBD1. Germline CDR1 is ENHRY and CDR2 is SYGVKD. After removal of 0 bases from V and 2 bases from J, the junction contained 1 base not matched to a gene. This CDR3 contains 16 residues. CDR3 sequence (DNA): TGTGCCATCAGTGAGTCCGGGACAGGGACTAATGAAAAACTGTTTTTT. Protein sequence: CAISESGTGTNEKLFF.

The chain combines TRBV7-3 with TRBJ1-1; 8 positions agree with TRBD1. The CDR3 has 15 amino acids. The germline gives CDR1 SGHTA, CDR2 FQGTGA. Unmatched junction bases numbered 5, after V lost 4 bases and J lost 1 base. CDR3: CASSSSGTGNTEAFF. The CDR3 DNA reads as TGTGCCAGCAGCTCCTCCGGGACAGGGAACACTGAAGCTTTCTTT. Complete variable domain (other parts from reference TRBV7-3 and TRBJ1-1): GAGVSQTPSNKVTEKGKYVELRCDPISGHTALYWYRQSLGQGPEFLIYFQGTGAADDSGLPNDRFFAVRPEGSVSTLKIQRTERGDSAVYLCASSSSGTGNTEAFFGQGTRLTVV.